This TCR beta chain is drawn from a study of T cell responses to AZD1222 COVID-19 vaccine. CDR1 is MNHEY and CDR2 is SVGAGI in the germline V gene. The CDR3 runs 13 residues. The V end was cut by 2 bases, the J end by 6 bases, with 7 bases between. The assay was immunoSEQ multiplex PCR, and TCRdb's table has in-frame clones only and misses some. Found here are 89,000 or so clones, 80% to 90% of them singletons; the top ten hold about 8%. Sequenced material: peripheral blood, taken on day 0 of AZD1222 vaccination. The receptor comes from an adult in good health. The rearrangement uses TRBV6-5 and TRBJ1-4; no clear D. The DNA for the CDR3 is TGTGCCAGCAGTTACAGGAATCATGAAAAACTGTTTTTT. It is translated as CASSYRNHEKLFF.